Presented here are 20 T cell receptor beta chains from one specimen sequenced in a study of blood T cell repertoires in COVID-19. Libraries were prepared by immunoSEQ multiplex PCR; TCRdb keeps only in-frame clonotypes and omits some of them. Among about 180,000 clones listed, around four fifths were seen once. Material for sequencing was peripheral blood. Receptors originate from a man between 65 and 80 years old with active or convalescent COVID-19.

This clone was observed once. The V and J genes are TRBV30 and TRBJ1-6; TRBD1 is a possible D gene (6 bases). The CDR3 extends over 16 amino acids. V shed 0 bases and J shed 1 base, with 10 bases lying between them. Looked up from germline, CDR1 is GTSNPN and CDR2 is SVGIG (reference sequence). CDR3 DNA sequence: TGTGCCTGGAGTGTACAGAGGGGGTCCTATAATTCACCCCTCCACTTT. This gives the protein CAWSVQRGSYNSPLHF.

Details on this clone: A junction boundary mismatches the germline segment, possibly from a read error. This chain joins TRBV6-1 and TRBJ2-1; D perhaps matches TRBD1 (6 bases). Per the germline V gene, CDR1 is MNHNS and CDR2 is SASEGT. The CDR3 has 15 amino acids. The CDR3, as DNA: TGTGCCAGCAGCGAAGCCGGGACACCGTACAATGAGCAGTTCTTC. Amino acid sequence: CASSEAGTPYNEQFF.

The chain is built from TRBV6-5 and TRBJ2-5; TRBD1 matches 7 bases. V was pared by 6 bases and J by 1 base, with 5 bases of the junction left unmatched. CDR3 length: 14 residues. The germline CDR1 and CDR2 sequences are MNHEY and SVGAGI. The CDR3 protein is CASRAGGTQETQYF. Written as DNA, the CDR3 is TGTGCCAGCAGGGCAGGGGGTACCCAAGAGACCCAGTACTTC.

The chain links TRBV7-9 to TRBJ2-5, with D perhaps matching TRBD1 (6 bases). This CDR3 comprises 14 residues. V was trimmed by 3 bases and J by 1 base, leaving 9 bases between them. The germline V gene encodes CDR1 SEHNR and CDR2 FQNEAQ (reference sequence). Here the CDR3 DNA reads TGTGCCAGCAGCTTTGGGACATCCCAAGAGACCCAGTACTTC. Translation gives CASSFGTSQETQYF.

V usage is TRBV4-1 and J usage is TRBJ1-5; D is unresolved. The CDR3 is made up of 15 amino acids. In germline, CDR1 is MGHRA, CDR2 YSYEKL. The V end was cut by 0 bases, the J end by 1 base, with 7 bases between. The CDR3 bases are TGCGCCAGCAGCCAAGATATCGCGAGCAATCAGCCCCAGCATTTT. The encoded protein is CASSQDIASNQPQHF.

The V and J genes are TRBV7-2 and TRBJ2-2; 8 bases agree with TRBD2. J lost 2 bases, V lost 2 bases, and 7 bases had no gene match. CDR3 size: 17 residues. CDR1 SGHTA and CDR2 FQGNSA come from the germline V gene. The CDR3 DNA reads TGTGCCAGCAGCTTACGAGGAGCGGGGGTAAACACCGGGGAGCTGTTTTTT. Protein product: CASSLRGAGVNTGELFF.

This clone was seen only a few times. The chain joins TRBV5-4 to TRBJ2-5, with 12 bases lining up with TRBD2. Trimming took 4 bases from V and 5 from J; bases not matched to a gene: 9. Germline V gives CDR1 SGHNT, CDR2 YYREEE (reference sequence). The length of the CDR3 is 16 residues. The CDR3 region has the DNA TGTGCCAGCAGCCCGACCCTAGCGGGAGGGCCGGAGACCCAGTACTTC. It translates to CASSPTLAGGPETQYF.

The chain links TRBV10-2 to TRBJ2-1, with TRBD2 matching over 8 bases. Looked up from germline, CDR1 is WSHSY and CDR2 is SAAADI. Trimming removed 3 bases from V and 10 bases from J; junction bases left unmatched: 11. The CDR3 contains 15 residues. Here the CDR3 DNA reads TGCGCCAGCAGTGAACCGGGAGGGCAGTTGGGAGAGCAGTTCTTC. It translates to CASSEPGGQLGEQFF.

This chain connects TRBV6-5 to TRBJ2-1, with TRBD1 identical over 10 bases. Per the germline V gene, CDR1 is MNHEY and CDR2 is SVGAGI. The CDR3 is 12 amino acids. Germline trimming cut 7 bases from V and 9 bases from J; bases unmatched to any gene: 3. CDR3 DNA sequence: TGTGCCAGCAATGGACAGGGGGGTGAGCAGTTCTTC. Its protein is CASNGQGGEQFF.

The V and J genes are TRBV27 and TRBJ1-2; weak D call: TRBD1 (5 bases). The CDR3 has 15 residues. Germline V gene sequence: CDR1 MNHEY, CDR2 SMNVEV (reference sequence). V was pared by 5 bases and J by 0 bases, with 13 bases between. DNA of the CDR3: TGTGCCAGCAGTCCACGACAGAGTTCTAACTATGGCTACACCTTC. This encodes CASSPRQSSNYGYTF.

The chain joins TRBV9 to TRBJ2-7, with D perhaps matching TRBD2 (6 bases). The CDR3 is 14 residues long. V was trimmed by 0 bases and J by 5 bases, leaving 12 bases between them. The germline CDR1 and CDR2 sequences are SGDLS and YYNGEE. The CDR3 DNA sequence: TGTGCCAGCAGCGTAGGTCGGAGGGACGACGAGCAGTACTTC. It codes for CASSVGRRDDEQYF. The entire variable domain, with the rest obtained from reference TRBV9 and TRBJ2-7, is as follows: DSGVTQTPKHLITATGQRVTLRCSPRSGDLSVYWYQQSLDQGLQFLIQYYNGEERAKGNILERFSAQQFPDLHSELNLSSLELGDSALYFCASSVGRRDDEQYFGPGTRLTVT.

This clone was detected once. The chain is built from TRBV19 and TRBJ1-2; D is unresolved. V was pared by 1 base and J by 3 bases, with 6 bases between. This CDR3 comprises 13 residues. Germline V gene sequence: CDR1 LNHDA, CDR2 SQIVND (reference sequence). CDR3 bases: TGTGCCAGTAGTATAGCCAGGTACTATGGCTACACCTTC. It is translated as CASSIARYYGYTF.

The CDR3 spells CASSLADSTVNEKLFF. CDR3 DNA: TGCGCCAGCAGCTTGGCTGATTCGACTGTTAATGAAAAACTGTTTTTT. This sequence joins TRBV5-1 and TRBJ1-4, with no clear D. CDR1 is SGHRS, CDR2 YFSETQ, per germline. CDR3 length: 16 residues. The V end lost 0 bases, the J end lost 4 bases, and 13 bases lay between the germline ends. The full variable domain, its missing parts supplied by reference TRBV5-1 and TRBJ1-4, is KAGVTQTPRYLIKTRGQQVTLSCSPISGHRSVSWYQQTPGQGLQFLFEYFSETQRNKGNFPGRFSGRQFSNSRSEMNVSTLELGDSALYLCASSLADSTVNEKLFFGSGTQLSVL.

Notes on this clone: This same CDR3 is encoded by further DNA sequences in the sample. This chain uses TRBV12-3 or TRBV12-4 with TRBJ1-2; D is unclear. Trimming stripped 3 bases from V and 2 bases from J, with 7 bases between. This CDR3 is built from 13 residues. The chain's CDR3 is CASSLNRNYGYTF. The CDR3 region has the DNA TGTGCCAGCAGTTTGAACAGAAACTATGGCTACACCTTC.

The chain is built from TRBV7-2 and TRBJ2-1, with 7 bases identical to TRBD1. Unmatched junction bases numbered 8, after V lost 3 bases and J lost 6 bases. Per germline, CDR1 SGHTA and CDR2 FQGNSA. This CDR3 is 15 amino acids long. The CDR3 here is CASSLWLSGGNEQFF. The CDR3 DNA reads as TGTGCCAGCAGCTTGTGGTTATCAGGGGGCAATGAGCAGTTCTTC. The full variable domain, with the rest looked up from reference TRBV7-2 and TRBJ2-1, is GAGVSQSPSNKVTEKGKDVELRCDPISGHTALYWYRQSLGQGLEFLIYFQGNSAPDKSGLPSDRFSAERTGGSVSTLTIQRTQQEDSAVYLCASSLWLSGGNEQFFGPGTRLTVL.

V gene TRBV10-3 combines with J gene TRBJ1-2; possibly TRBD1 for D (5 bases). V was shortened by 2 bases and J by 3 bases, with 16 bases between the two germline ends. The CDR3 sequence is 16 residues long. Germline V lookup: CDR1 ENHRY, CDR2 SYGVKD. CDR3 protein: CAISEANRGFYYGYTF. The CDR3 DNA reads as TGTGCCATCAGTGAGGCTAATAGGGGTTTTTACTATGGCTACACCTTC.

The V and J genes are TRBV5-4 and TRBJ2-3; 12 bases match TRBD2. Germline lookup yields CDR1 SGHNT and CDR2 YYREEE (reference sequence). This CDR3 is 16 amino acids long. The V segment lost 1 base and the J segment 5 bases; nucleotides outside the gene matches: 5. The chain's CDR3 is CASSLPSGRAKDTQYF. CDR3 coding DNA: TGTGCCAGCAGCTTGCCTAGCGGGAGGGCCAAAGATACGCAGTATTTT.

The sample holds one count of this clone. CDR3 residues: CASSWTSEDTQYF. The CDR3 nucleotides read TGTGCCAGCAGCTGGACTAGCGAAGATACGCAGTATTTT. The chain combines TRBV2 with TRBJ2-3; 9 bases fit TRBD2. The V segment lost 6 bases and the J segment 5 bases; nucleotides outside the gene matches: 3. CDR1 is SNHLY and CDR2 is FYNNEI in the germline V gene. The CDR3 length is 13 residues.

The V gene is TRBV5-1, the J gene TRBJ1-3, with no clear D. CDR1 and CDR2 (germline): SGHRS, YFSETQ. This CDR3 has 14 residues. The germline V and J ends were trimmed by 0 bases and 0 bases, with 4 bases remaining between them. CDR3 DNA: TGCGCCAGCAGCTTGGAGAGCTCTGGAAACACCATATATTTT. It encodes CASSLESSGNTIYF.

This clone was counted between two and nine times. V usage is TRBV14 and J usage is TRBJ2-7; D remains unclear. The germline CDR1 and CDR2 sequences are SGHDN and FVKESK. The germline V and J ends were trimmed by 1 base and 6 bases, with 4 bases remaining between them. This CDR3 is 11 amino acids long. CDR3 bases: TGTGCCAGCAGCCAAGCTGTCGAGCAGTACTTC. It specifies CASSQAVEQYF.